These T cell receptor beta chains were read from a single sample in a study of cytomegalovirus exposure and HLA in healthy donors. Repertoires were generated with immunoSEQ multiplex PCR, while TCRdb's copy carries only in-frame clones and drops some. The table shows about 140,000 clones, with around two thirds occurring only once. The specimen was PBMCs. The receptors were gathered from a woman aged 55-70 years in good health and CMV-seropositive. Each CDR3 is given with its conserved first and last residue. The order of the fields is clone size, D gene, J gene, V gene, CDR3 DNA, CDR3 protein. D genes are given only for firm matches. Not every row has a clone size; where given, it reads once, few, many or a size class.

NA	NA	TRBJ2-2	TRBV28	TGTGCCAGCAGTTTGGGTGCGGTAGTGACCGGGGAGCTGTTTTTT	CASSLGAVVTGELFF
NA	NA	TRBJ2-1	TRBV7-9	TGTGCCAGCAGCTTAGGGCCAGGGTTCGAGCAGTTCTTC	CASSLGPGFEQFF
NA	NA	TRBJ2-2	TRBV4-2	TGTGCCAGCAGCCAATCGCTAGATAGGATCGGGGAGCTGTTTTTT	CASSQSLDRIGELFF
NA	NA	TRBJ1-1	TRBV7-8	TGTGCCAGCAGCTTTAACCACGGCGGGGCTTTCTTT	CASSFNHGGAFF
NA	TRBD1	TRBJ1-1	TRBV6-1	TGTGCCAGCGGACAGGGGTGGGGCACTGAAGCTTTCTTT	CASGQGWGTEAFF
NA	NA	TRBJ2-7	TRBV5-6	TGTGCCAGCAGCCCTACAGGGCCTAGCTCCTACGAGCAGTACTTC	CASSPTGPSSYEQYF
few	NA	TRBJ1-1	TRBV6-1	TGTGCCAGCAGTGTATCCGGGAACACTGAAGCTTTCTTT	CASSVSGNTEAFF
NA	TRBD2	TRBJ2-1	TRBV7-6	TGTGCCAGCAGCTTAGGGGGGGCTAGCGGGAGTATTACGCGTCCCAATGAGCAGTTCTTC	CASSLGGASGSITRPNEQFF
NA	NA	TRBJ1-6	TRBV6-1	TGTGCCAGCAGTGATTTGGGGCTCTATAATTCACCCCTCCACTTT	CASSDLGLYNSPLHF
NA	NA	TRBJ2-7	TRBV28	TGTGCCAGTTCTCAGGGAGGCCCCTACGAGCAGTACTTC	CASSQGGPYEQYF
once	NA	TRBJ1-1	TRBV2	TGTGCCAGCAACTCACAGATGAACACTGAAGCTTTCTTT	CASNSQMNTEAFF
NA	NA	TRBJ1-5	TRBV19	TGTGCCAGTAGTAACGCGGGAGACAATCAGCCCCAGCATTTT	CASSNAGDNQPQHF
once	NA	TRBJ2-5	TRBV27	TGTGCCAGCAGTTGGAGAGGAGGGAGGAAGACCCAGTACTTC	CASSWRGGRKTQYF
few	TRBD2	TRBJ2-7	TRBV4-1	TGCGCCAGCAGCCAAGTATGGGGGACTAGCGGGAGGTTATACGAGCAGTACTTC	CASSQVWGTSGRLYEQYF
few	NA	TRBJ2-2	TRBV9	TGTGCCAGCACGGAGGGAGTAGTTGCTGGGGAGCTGTTTTTT	CASTEGVVAGELFF
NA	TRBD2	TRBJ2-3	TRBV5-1	TGCGCCAGCAGCCTCACTAGCGGGAGTGGCACAGATACGCAGTATTTT	CASSLTSGSGTDTQYF
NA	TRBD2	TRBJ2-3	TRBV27	TGTGCCAGCAGTGCCAGCGGGAGGTTCGGCACAGATACGCAGTATTTT	CASSASGRFGTDTQYF
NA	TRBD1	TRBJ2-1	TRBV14	TGTGCCAGCAGCACCCGGACAGGGCGGAATTACAATGAGCAGTTCTTC	CASSTRTGRNYNEQFF
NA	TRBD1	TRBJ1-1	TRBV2	TGTGCCAGCAGTGAGGATTGGACAGGCGTTACTGAAGCTTTCTTT	CASSEDWTGVTEAFF
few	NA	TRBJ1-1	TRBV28	TGTGCCAGCAGTTTATCGGGCAGGGCAAGAACTGAAGCTTTCTTT	CASSLSGRARTEAFF
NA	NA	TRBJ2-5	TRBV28	TGTGCCAGCAGCCCCCCGGCGGGGCAAGAGACCCAGTACTTC	CASSPPAGQETQYF